The rows below give T cell receptor beta chains drawn from one sample of a study of a mutant IDH1 vaccine in newly diagnosed glioma. These receptors are not linked to any known antigen. The data were produced by immunoSEQ multiplex PCR, yet TCRdb's version contains in-frame clones alone and is incomplete. In the table there are some 29,000 clones, roughly 80% of which are singletons. Here the sequenced sample was PBMCs, taken from a glioma patient whose treatment included an IDH1 peptide vaccine. The receptor source for this set is a young woman with glioma. Some clones in this sample may be carry-over from other donors' samples. The CDR3 runs from the conserved cysteine through the conserved F or W. Fields, in order: CDR3 DNA, CDR3 protein, V gene, CDR3 length, J gene, clone size, D gene. The D gene is left open where the match is weak. The size of a clone is reported for some rows only, either as once, few or many, or as a class for expanded clones.

DNA: TGTGCCAGCAGCAGGCGGGAGGCCTACAATGAGCAGTTCTTC
CDR3: CASSRREAYNEQFF
V: TRBV21-1
length: 14
J: TRBJ2-1
size: -
D: -

DNA: TGCGCCAGCAGCTTGTGGGGACAGGGTGCCTACGAGCAGTACTTC
CDR3: CASSLWGQGAYEQYF
V: TRBV5-1
length: 15
J: TRBJ2-7
size: once
D: TRBD1

DNA: TGTGCCAGCAGGGCAGACACCGGGGAGCTGTTTTTT
CDR3: CASRADTGELFF
V: TRBV2
length: 12
J: TRBJ2-2
size: -
D: -

DNA: TGTGCCAGCAGCCTCCAAGGGTACACTGAAGCTTTCTTT
CDR3: CASSLQGYTEAFF
V: TRBV6-5
length: 13
J: TRBJ1-1
size: few
D: -

DNA: TGTGCCAGCAGTTCAGGATCCTATTCCTACAATGAGCAGTTCTTC
CDR3: CASSSGSYSYNEQFF
V: TRBV27
length: 15
J: TRBJ2-1
size: -
D: -

DNA: TGTGCCAGCTCGCCCGGGGTAGCGGGACCCTACGAGCAGTACTTC
CDR3: CASSPGVAGPYEQYF
V: TRBV27
length: 15
J: TRBJ2-7
size: -
D: TRBD2

DNA: TGTGCCAGCAGTTCGTTTGAAGGCCCCCAGCATTTT
CDR3: CASSSFEGPQHF
V: TRBV6-6
length: 12
J: TRBJ1-5
size: few
D: -

DNA: TGTGCCAGCAGTGCGAAATGGACAGATCTAGCCAAAAACATTCAGTACTTC
CDR3: CASSAKWTDLAKNIQYF
V: TRBV6-1
length: 17
J: TRBJ2-4
size: -
D: -

DNA: TGTGCCAGCAGCTTGGAAGGCGGGAGGGCCGCCTACGAGCAGTACTTC
CDR3: CASSLEGGRAAYEQYF
V: TRBV5-5
length: 16
J: TRBJ2-7
size: -
D: TRBD2

DNA: TGTGCCAGCACGCGACGGGGGAACACTGAAGCTTTCTTT
CDR3: CASTRRGNTEAFF
V: TRBV14
length: 13
J: TRBJ1-1
size: -
D: -

DNA: TGTGCCAGCACGCCATTCAATCAGCCCCAGCATTTT
CDR3: CASTPFNQPQHF
V: TRBV6-1
length: 12
J: TRBJ1-5
size: -
D: -

DNA: TGTGCCAGCTCTCGTCCGGCTAGCGGGAGGGTCTATGAGCAGTTCTTC
CDR3: CASSRPASGRVYEQFF
V: TRBV18
length: 16
J: TRBJ2-1
size: -
D: TRBD2

DNA: TGTGCCAGCAGCGCACAGGGGAGGGAGCAGTTCTTC
CDR3: CASSAQGREQFF
V: TRBV9
length: 12
J: TRBJ2-1
size: few
D: -

DNA: TGCACCAGCAGCCAAGACCCCCCCAGGGGGCAGCCCCAGCATTTT
CDR3: CTSSQDPPRGQPQHF
V: TRBV1
length: 15
J: TRBJ1-5
size: -
D: -

DNA: TGTGCCAGTAGGGCAGATTATGGGAGCAATCAGCCCCAGCATTTT
CDR3: CASRADYGSNQPQHF
V: TRBV19
length: 15
J: TRBJ1-5
size: -
D: -

DNA: TGTGCCAGCAGCCGAGGACAGGGCCCGTACAATGAGCAGTTCTTC
CDR3: CASSRGQGPYNEQFF
V: TRBV7-6
length: 15
J: TRBJ2-1
size: -
D: TRBD1

DNA: TGTGCCAGCGGGACAGGGGGCACTGAAGCTTTCTTT
CDR3: CASGTGGTEAFF
V: TRBV19
length: 12
J: TRBJ1-1
size: -
D: TRBD1